Listed below are T cell receptor beta chains from one sample, sequenced in a study of naive and memory T cell subsets. Each CDR3 protein gets one entry after TCRdb re-called the UMI-ligation and nested PCR reads with MiXCR. The repertoire has 140,000 to 150,000 distinct CDR3 sequences, about 18% of them found once; the top ten carry 0.14% to 0.15%. Sequences were obtained from naive CD4+ T cells from blood. The receptors come from a human donor in good health. The CDR3 runs from the conserved cysteine through the conserved F or W. Each record gives: V gene, J gene, clone size, CDR3 protein. A row's size may be missing; if present it is once, few, many or a size class.

>TRBV5-4|TRBJ2-1|few
CASSAFYNEQFF
>TRBV5-6|TRBJ1-5|few
CASSVYRAQPQHF
>TRBV28|TRBJ2-7|-
CASSPLAGHSYEQYF
>TRBV10-3|TRBJ2-7|few
CAISLRDSGRPSYEQYF
>TRBV12-3/TRBV12-4|TRBJ1-5|-
CASSAGTLNNQPQHF
>TRBV6-1|TRBJ2-3|few
CASSSRDRPTDTQYF
>TRBV2|TRBJ2-2|-
CASGLGRGRSGELFF
>TRBV28|TRBJ2-1|few
CASRPGTSGSNEQFF
>TRBV27|TRBJ1-3|-
CASSFPPVAGSSGNTIYF
>TRBV7-8|TRBJ1-1|-
CASSLDVFSGGTEAFF
>TRBV28|TRBJ1-1|-
CASSPPRGWAFF
>TRBV29-1|TRBJ1-2|few
CSAAGTGDNYGYTF
>TRBV20-1|TRBJ2-5|few
CSAPTSGKDKTQYF
>TRBV5-1|TRBJ2-3|few
CASNRDTSTDTQYF
>TRBV27|TRBJ2-2|few
CASSPIQRVNTGELFF
>TRBV7-2|TRBJ2-3|-
CASSSVIQREGTDTQYF
>TRBV5-1|TRBJ2-1|-
CASSASGSYNEQFF
>TRBV7-9|TRBJ2-5|few
CASSSKRRYGVLETQYF
>TRBV2|TRBJ2-1|few
CASRLTSYEQFF
>TRBV12-3/TRBV12-4|TRBJ2-6|few
CASSSGRNSGANVLTF
>TRBV9|TRBJ1-5|few
CASGEIGSQPQHF
>TRBV29-1|TRBJ2-2|many
CSVEASGRTGELFF
>TRBV24-1|TRBJ2-3|few
CATSDLLTSGTSTDTQYF
>TRBV7-8|TRBJ2-2|-
CASSLQEGAGELFF
>TRBV3-1|TRBJ1-4|-
CASSPWTDPNEKLFF
>TRBV18|TRBJ2-3|-
CASSLNSGLAGGQDTQYF
>TRBV5-6|TRBJ2-5|few
CASSHLGLAKQETQYF
>TRBV28|TRBJ2-3|few
CASSLLPGGATDTQYF
>TRBV5-1|TRBJ2-1|few
CASSPMWVSGAYNEQFF
>TRBV27|TRBJ2-2|-
CASSLSARAGLSPGELFF
>TRBV5-1|TRBJ2-3|-
CASSSQDESTDTQYF
>TRBV6-5|TRBJ2-3|few
CASSLSGGVTDTQYF
>TRBV10-3|TRBJ1-4|-
CAISESGPDRGSRNEKLFF
>TRBV7-9|TRBJ2-7|many
CASSFNRDLHEQYF
>TRBV4-2|TRBJ2-1|-
CASPAVVDEQFF
>TRBV27|TRBJ2-5|few
CASSITGGQETQYF
>TRBV6-5|TRBJ2-5|-
CASSSAGAQHQETQYF
>TRBV9|TRBJ2-3|few
CASLVEGTDTQYF
>TRBV12-3/TRBV12-4|TRBJ2-3|few
CASNPLGGDPQYF
>TRBV20-1|TRBJ2-5|few
CSARDEAGGETQYF
>TRBV10-3|TRBJ1-5|few
CAISESGAGYSNQPQHF
>TRBV24-1|TRBJ2-3|-
CATSDPTVTDTQYF
>TRBV7-6|TRBJ2-5|few
CASSTDRGGRETQYF
>TRBV3-1|TRBJ2-2|-
CASSQDKGLTSFF